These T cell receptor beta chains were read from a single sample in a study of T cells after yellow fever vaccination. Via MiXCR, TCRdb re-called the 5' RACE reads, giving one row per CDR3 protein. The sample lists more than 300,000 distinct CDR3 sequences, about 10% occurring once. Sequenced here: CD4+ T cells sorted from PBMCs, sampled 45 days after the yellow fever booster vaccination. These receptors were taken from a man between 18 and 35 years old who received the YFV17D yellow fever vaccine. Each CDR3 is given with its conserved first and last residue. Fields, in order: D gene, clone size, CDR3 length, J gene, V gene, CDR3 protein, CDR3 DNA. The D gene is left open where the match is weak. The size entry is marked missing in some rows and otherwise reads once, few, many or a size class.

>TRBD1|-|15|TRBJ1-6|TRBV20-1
CSAIQGAFYNSPLHF
TGCAGTGCTATACAGGGGGCATTCTATAATTCACCCCTCCACTTT
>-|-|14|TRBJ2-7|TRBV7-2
CASSLEAYTYEQYF
TGTGCCAGCAGCTTAGAAGCCTACACCTACGAGCAGTACTTC
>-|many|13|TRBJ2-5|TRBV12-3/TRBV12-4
CASSRGTGETQYF
TGTGCCAGCAGTCGGGGAACGGGGGAGACCCAGTACTTC
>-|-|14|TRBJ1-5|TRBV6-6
CASSYSGVYQPQHF
TGTGCCAGCAGTTACTCAGGAGTATATCAGCCCCAGCATTTT
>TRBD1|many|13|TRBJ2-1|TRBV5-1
CASSLVGGGEQFF
TGCGCCAGCAGCTTGGTAGGGGGCGGTGAGCAGTTCTTC
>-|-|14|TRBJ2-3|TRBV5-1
CASSLDGQADTQYF
TGCGCCAGCAGCTTGGATGGGCAGGCAGATACGCAGTATTTT
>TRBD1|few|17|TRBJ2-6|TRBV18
CASSPIQGDVGANVLTF
TGTGCCAGCTCACCGATTCAGGGGGATGTGGGGGCCAACGTCCTGACTTTC
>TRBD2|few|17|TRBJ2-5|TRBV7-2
CASSRGTSGGGRETQYF
TGTGCCAGCAGCAGAGGGACTAGCGGGGGAGGTAGAGAGACCCAGTACTTC
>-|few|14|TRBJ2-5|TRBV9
CASSVRDPGETQYF
TGTGCCAGCAGCGTCCGGGACCCAGGGGAGACCCAGTACTTC
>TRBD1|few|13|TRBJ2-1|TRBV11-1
CATQGLAYNEQFF
TGTGCCACACAGGGGCTGGCCTACAATGAGCAGTTCTTC
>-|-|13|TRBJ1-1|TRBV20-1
CSARALITTEAFF
TGCAGTGCTAGAGCTTTGATAACCACTGAAGCTTTCTTT
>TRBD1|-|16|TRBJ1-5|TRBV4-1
CASSQVRGQRNQPQHF
TGCGCCAGCAGCCAAGTTAGGGGACAGAGGAATCAGCCCCAGCATTTT
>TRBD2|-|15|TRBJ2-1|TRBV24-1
CATSDSGGPGDEQFF
TGTGCCACCAGTGATAGCGGGGGGCCTGGGGATGAGCAGTTCTTC
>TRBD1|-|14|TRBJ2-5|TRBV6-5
CASSQLTGWKTQYF
TGTGCCAGCAGTCAACTGACAGGGTGGAAGACCCAGTACTTC
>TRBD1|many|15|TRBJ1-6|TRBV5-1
CASSLEGTGGSPLHF
TGCGCCAGCAGCTTGGAAGGGACAGGGGGTTCACCCCTCCACTTT
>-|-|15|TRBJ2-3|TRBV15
CATSRDPGGTDTQYF
TGTGCCACCAGCAGAGATCCGGGGGGCACAGATACGCAGTATTTT
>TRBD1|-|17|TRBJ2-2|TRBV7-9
CASSILGGAINTGELFF
TGTGCCAGCAGCATACTAGGGGGCGCCATTAACACCGGGGAGCTGTTTTTT
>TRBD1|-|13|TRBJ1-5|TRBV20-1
CSARTGGSEPQHF
TGCAGTGCTAGAACAGGGGGCTCTGAGCCCCAGCATTTT
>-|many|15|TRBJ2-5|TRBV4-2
CASSHDQYSQETQYF
TGTGCCAGCAGCCACGACCAGTACTCCCAAGAGACCCAGTACTTC
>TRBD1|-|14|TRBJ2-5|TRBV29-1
CSVAAQGAWETQYF
TGCAGCGTTGCCGCCCAGGGGGCTTGGGAGACCCAGTACTTC
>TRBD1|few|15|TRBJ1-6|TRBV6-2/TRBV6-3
CASKSQGASNSPLHF
TGTGCCAGCAAATCTCAGGGGGCGAGTAATTCACCCCTCCACTTT
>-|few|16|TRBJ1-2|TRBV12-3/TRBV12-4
CASTLAGLSDIYGYTF
TGTGCCAGCACCTTAGCGGGTCTCTCAGATATCTATGGCTACACCTTC
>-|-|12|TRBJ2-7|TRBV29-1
CSVERDNYEQYF
TGCAGCGTTGAAAGGGACAACTACGAGCAGTACTTC
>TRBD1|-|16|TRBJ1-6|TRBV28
CASSSWGQGWNSPLHF
TGTGCCAGCAGTTCCTGGGGACAGGGATGGAATTCACCCCTCCACTTT
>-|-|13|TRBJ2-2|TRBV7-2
CASSPGRSGELFF
TGTGCCAGCAGCCCCGGAAGATCCGGGGAGCTGTTTTTT
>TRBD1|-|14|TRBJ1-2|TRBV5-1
CASSPGQGADGYTF
TGCGCCAGCAGCCCGGGACAGGGGGCGGATGGCTACACCTTC
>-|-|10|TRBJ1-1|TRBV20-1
CSVGTAEAFF
TGCAGTGTCGGGACGGCTGAAGCTTTCTTT
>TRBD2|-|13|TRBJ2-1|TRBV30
CASQRGWYNEQFF
TGTGCCTCGCAGCGGGGTTGGTACAATGAGCAGTTCTTC
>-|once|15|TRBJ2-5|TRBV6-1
CASSEASASRETQYF
TGTGCCAGCAGTGAAGCTAGTGCCAGCCGAGAGACCCAGTACTTC
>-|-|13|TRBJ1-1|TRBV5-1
CAPQGARGTEAFF
TGCGCCCCACAAGGGGCCAGGGGCACTGAAGCTTTCTTT
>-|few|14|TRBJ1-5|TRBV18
CASSPTGLDQPQHF
TGTGCCAGCTCACCAACCGGGTTGGATCAGCCCCAGCATTTT
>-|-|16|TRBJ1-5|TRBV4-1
CASSSTAYFSNQPQHF
TGCGCCAGCAGCTCAACAGCCTATTTTAGCAATCAGCCCCAGCATTTT
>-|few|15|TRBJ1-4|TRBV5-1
CASSFSPATNEKLFF
TGCGCCAGCAGTTTCTCACCCGCAACTAATGAAAAACTGTTTTTT
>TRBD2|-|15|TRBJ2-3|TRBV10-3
CAISGSGGAADTQYF
TGTGCCATCAGTGGTAGCGGGGGGGCCGCAGATACGCAGTATTTT
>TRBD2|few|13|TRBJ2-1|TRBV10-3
CAIGGGGLNEQFF
TGTGCCATCGGTGGCGGGGGTTTGAATGAGCAGTTCTTC
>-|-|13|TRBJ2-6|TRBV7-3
CASSDRRANVLTF
TGTGCCAGCAGCGACCGGCGGGCCAACGTCCTGACTTTC
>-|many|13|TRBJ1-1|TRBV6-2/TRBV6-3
CASYRSLNTEAFF
TGTGCCAGCTATAGAAGTTTGAACACTGAAGCTTTCTTT
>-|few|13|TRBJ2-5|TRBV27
CASSFTWRETQYF
TGTGCCAGCAGTTTTACGTGGCGGGAGACCCAGTACTTC
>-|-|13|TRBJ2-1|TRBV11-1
CASSPGTFNEQFF
TGTGCCAGCAGCCCCGGGACTTTTAATGAGCAGTTCTTC
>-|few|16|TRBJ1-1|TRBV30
CAQRGGISHVNTEAFF
TGTGCTCAGAGGGGGGGGATCTCGCACGTGAACACTGAAGCTTTCTTT
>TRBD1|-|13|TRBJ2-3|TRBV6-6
CASGGQGTDTQYF
TGTGCCAGCGGCGGACAGGGTACAGATACGCAGTATTTT